The present T cell receptor beta chain was sequenced within a study of blood T cells in healthy people across ages (dated by TCRdb to between 2015 and 2016). About the investigation overall: In model experiments, template switching captured about one uniquely barcoded TCR beta cDNA molecule for every two T cells. Using deep sequencing normalized with unique cDNA molecular identifiers, the study measured how TCR beta repertoire diversity changes with age. The donors were divided into four age groups: young (average around 15 years), middle-aged (almost 40), aged (around 59) and long-lived (roughly 88). Donors of different ages were randomly distributed across sequencing lanes to avoid experimental bias. For two donors (one aged 18 to 29 and one aged 80 or older), the study analyzed two additional independent replicas of 1 million unique cDNA reads from the same blood draw. The paper's findings and limits, for the study overall: Estimates of total diversity based on one million sequenced T cells were regarded as lower bounds and as underestimates. Donor CMV infection status was unknown, potentially confounding age-related changes in expanded clonotypes. Observed TCR beta diversity per million T cells fell roughly linearly with age, and a significant reduction was already apparent by age around 39. The long-lived group showed more naive CD4+ T cells, fewer expanded clones and increased TCR diversity than the aged group, suggesting age selection. A strong correlation was found between observed TCR beta diversity and the percentage of naive T cells measured by flow cytometry. Conclusive comparison of naive and antigen-experienced compartments was prevented by the profiling of bulk unsorted PBMCs.

From a lookup of the germline V gene, CDR1 and CDR2 are SGHDT and YYEEEE. Trimming at the junction amounts to 1 base on V and 0 bases on J, and the germline ends lie 9 bases apart. Including the terminal cysteine and phenylalanine, the CDR3 comprises 15 residues. Only the CDR3 region is kept as DNA, spanning 45 bases read in frame from base 1. The donors were roughly 40 Caucasian individuals from Russia, aged 6 to 90 years, who were systemically healthy. Approximately 9.3 milliliters of peripheral blood were collected from each donor into EDTA-treated Vacutainer tubes. Ficoll-Paque density-gradient centrifugation was used to isolate PBMCs, with at least 7 million per sample. Total RNA was extracted from PBMCs with Trizol reagent, with at least 6 micrograms obtained per sample. The percentages of naive CD45RAhigh/CD27high T cells were determined by flow cytometry on a PBMC aliquot from every donor.

Details on this clonotype: Its binding antigen is unknown. No base-level quality is on record; no much larger clone is a single base apart.

Library creation used 5' RACE. Sequencing instrument: Illumina HiSeq 2500. A second PCR of roughly 6 to 11 cycles was run with a J-beta primer mix and a sample-barcoded 5' primer. A unique molecular identifier was introduced onto each TCR beta cDNA molecule by a template-switch 5' adaptor carrying 12 random nucleotides. At least 3 million CDR3-containing paired-end reads were obtained from each sample. First-strand cDNA synthesis was performed from all RNA using the Mint cDNA synthesis kit, with priming by a TRBC-specific oligonucleotide. Following uracil-DNA glycosylase treatment, a first 18-cycle PCR with universal primers M1SS and BC2_uni_R was performed on all cDNA. For the original study's pipeline: Each sample was normalized by randomly selecting 1 million high-quality reads, each carrying a distinct molecular identifier. Reads sharing molecular identifiers were discarded rather than binned into consensus sequences. MiTCR, run with a Q25 quality threshold and the strictest error-elimination algorithm, handled CDR3 identification, clonotype clustering and error correction. A nonparametric unseen species model with Euler transformation was used to estimate lower-bound total TCR beta diversity. In-frame beta chains were kept once TCRdb had trimmed the public reads at Q25 with fastp and called clones with MiXCR. Here each entry gathers all rows of one CDR3 protein and keeps the most common genes and DNA. These V and J calls are TCRdb output, not the study's own analysis. In all, the sample holds 980,000 or so distinct CDR3 sequences, and 48% of those were seen once. Around an eighth of the sample is in the top ten clones.

In this chain, TRBV5-6 is recombined with TRBJ2-3, with no reliable assignment of the D segment. The origin of this receptor is a man aged 30 to 39 in good health. The sequencing input was blood. The DNA sequence is given as TGTGCCAGCAGCTTGAAGTACGGCAGCACAGATACGCAGTATTTT. The encoded protein is CASSLKYGSTDTQYF.